Shown below are 15 T cell receptor beta chains from a single sample sequenced in a study of T cells in Graves' hyperthyroidism and ophthalmopathy. The investigators amplified TCR beta CDR3 regions from RNA transcripts. In the first-round RT-PCR of the TCR CDR3, the HTBI primer set was used. TCRdb re-called the multiplex PCR reads with MiXCR, one entry per CDR3 protein. The sample yields around 400,000 distinct CDR3 sequences, approximately 14% seen once. Sequencing was carried out using blood. Every receptor here comes from a woman aged 60 to 75 with Graves' ophthalmopathy.

The chain combines TRBV29-1 with TRBJ2-7, with D maybe TRBD1 (6 bases). The CDR3 sequence is 12 residues long. The germline V gene has CDR1 SQVTM and CDR2 ANQGSEA. V dropped 7 bases and J dropped 3 bases, with 13 bases sitting between them. CDR3 in amino acids: CSGRDTFYEQYF. The CDR3 bases are TGCAGCGGAAGGGACACCTTCTACGAGCAGTACTTC.

This clonotype has a count of ten or more. V and J are TRBV5-1 and TRBJ2-7; D not resolved. This CDR3 region has 13 residues. The ends were cut back, 3 bases at V and 5 bases at J, with 12 bases in the middle. Looked up from germline, CDR1 is SGHRS and CDR2 is YFSETQ. For the CDR3, the DNA is TGCGCCAGCAGCTCCCTCCAGGCAAACGAGCAGTACTTC. Its protein is CASSSLQANEQYF.

In its sample, this clonotype was seen many times. This chain links TRBV5-1 with TRBJ2-3; TRBD1 aligns across 8 bases. V was clipped by 1 base and J by 5 bases; unmatched bases: 3. This CDR3 comprises 14 residues. CDR1 SGHRS and CDR2 YFSETQ come from the germline V gene. The CDR3 DNA is TGCGCCAGCAGCTTGACAGGGGGTATAGATACGCAGTATTTT. Amino acid sequence: CASSLTGGIDTQYF. Based on the CDR3 plus reference TRBV5-1 and TRBJ2-3, the full variable domain is KAGVTQTPRYLIKTRGQQVTLSCSPISGHRSVSWYQQTPGQGLQFLFEYFSETQRNKGNFPGRFSGRQFSNSRSEMNVSTLELGDSALYLCASSLTGGIDTQYFGPGTRLTVL.

In its sample, this clonotype was seen many times. The chain is built from TRBV7-3 and TRBJ2-5; 7 nucleotides line up with TRBD2. V shed 5 bases and J 1 base; nucleotides not matched to a gene: 7. This CDR3 spans 15 amino acids. CDR1 SGHTA and CDR2 FQGTGA come from the germline V gene. The CDR3 region has the DNA TGTGCCAGCAGCCAAGCGCCGGGGGGCCAAGAGACCCAGTACTTC. Encoded protein: CASSQAPGGQETQYF.

The V call is TRBV3-1, the J call TRBJ2-7; weak D call: TRBD2 (5 bases). Per the germline V gene, CDR1 is LGHDT and CDR2 is YNNKEL (reference sequence). V lost 2 bases, J lost 6 bases, and 17 bases lay in between. The CDR3 contains 15 residues. CDR3 nucleotide sequence: TGTGCCAGCAGCCAAAACCCGACGGCCGAGGGCGAGCAGTACTTC. Amino acid sequence: CASSQNPTAEGEQYF.

By frequency in the sample, this clonotype is medium-sized. The chain combines TRBV7-2 with TRBJ1-5; 9 nucleotides line up with TRBD1. Per germline, CDR1 SGHTA and CDR2 FQGNSA. Trimming removed 4 bases from V and 0 bases from J; junction bases left unmatched: 4. This CDR3 has 16 amino acids. Here the CDR3 DNA reads TGTGCCAGCAGCTCGGGACAGGGACATAGCAATCAGCCCCAGCATTTT. The encoded protein is CASSSGQGHSNQPQHF.

This clonotype was counted a few times. The chain is built from TRBV20-1 and TRBJ2-1; 7 bases match TRBD1. With 6 bases clipped from V and 9 bases from J, the junction kept 8 bases outside the gene matches. This CDR3 has 12 residues. From germline, CDR1 is DFQATT and CDR2 SNEGSKA (reference sequence). In DNA, the CDR3 is TGCAGTGCGAATTACAGGGGTAGTGAGCAGTTCTTC. It specifies CSANYRGSEQFF.

This clonotype was detected ten times or more. CDR3 region: CASSERVGMRELVYEQYF. The CDR3, as DNA: TGTGCCAGCAGTGAAAGAGTGGGTATGCGGGAGCTGGTCTACGAGCAGTACTTC. The chain couples TRBV6-1 to TRBJ2-7, with 7 bases identical to TRBD2. This CDR3 is 18 amino acids long. CDR1 is MNHNS and CDR2 is SASEGT in the germline V gene. V was pared by 2 bases and J by 3 bases, with 16 bases of the junction left unmatched.

This clonotype was counted many times. The CDR3 spells CASSEGVSRTTHYGYTF. CDR3 sequence (DNA): TGTGCCAGCAGTGAAGGGGTAAGCAGGACCACCCACTATGGCTACACCTTC. The chain has TRBV2 and TRBJ1-2; D unresolved. The CDR3 is made up of 17 amino acids. Per the germline V gene, CDR1 is SNHLY and CDR2 is FYNNEI. Trimming took off 1 base at V and 3 bases at J, with 18 bases between the two ends.

This clonotype has at least ten counts. The V call is TRBV4-1, the J call TRBJ1-1; D ambiguous. Trimming took off 1 base at V and 8 bases at J, with 17 bases between the two ends. The CDR3 is 15 amino acids. CDR1 is MGHRA and CDR2 is YSYEKL in the germline V gene. CDR3 nucleotide sequence: TGCGCCAGCAGCCAAGTGTACGAAGGGCAGCACGAAGCTTTCTTT. It translates to CASSQVYEGQHEAFF.

This clonotype was counted at least ten times. The chain uses TRBV6-1 and TRBJ2-7; D is unresolved. Trimming removed 3 bases from V and 5 bases from J, with 14 bases in between. This CDR3 contains 14 residues. CDR1 and CDR2 from the germline V gene are MNHNS and SASEGT. The CDR3, as DNA: TGTGCCAGCAGTGAGGTGGGTAGGGTCAACGAGCAGTACTTC. Translated, it gives CASSEVGRVNEQYF.

This clonotype was counted a few times. This chain connects TRBV13 to TRBJ2-6; the D gene could be TRBD1 or TRBD2 (5 bases each). The length of the CDR3 is 21 residues. V gave up 5 bases and J gave up 4 bases, with 30 bases separating them. CDR1 PRHDT and CDR2 FYEKMQ come from the germline V gene (reference sequence). This chain's CDR3 is CASSIPPYNLGRPGGANVLTF. CDR3 nucleotide sequence: TGTGCCAGCAGCATCCCACCCTACAACCTGGGACGTCCGGGGGGGGCCAACGTCCTGACTTTC.

As for this clonotype: With a much larger clone just one base away, this may be a read error. The rearrangement uses TRBV3-1 and TRBJ2-5, with D unresolved. Trimming shortened V by 1 base and J by 5 bases, and 11 bases separated the two germline ends. The germline V gene encodes CDR1 LGHDT and CDR2 YNNKEL (reference sequence). The length of the CDR3 is 14 residues. CDR3 sequence reads: CASSQGGPRETQYF. In nucleotides, the CDR3 is TGTGCCAGCAGCCAAGGAGGCCCACGGGAGACCCAGTACTTC.

This clonotype occurred a few times. The chain combines TRBV10-3 with TRBJ2-5; D is possibly TRBD2 (5 bases). The CDR3 is made up of 13 amino acids. Looked up from germline, CDR1 is ENHRY and CDR2 is SYGVKD. Trimming pared 8 bases from V and 0 bases from J, leaving 10 bases between. CDR3 sequence reads: CAISRANQETQYF. The CDR3, as DNA: TGTGCCATCTCGAGGGCCAACCAAGAGACCCAGTACTTC.

This clonotype was picked up a small number of times. The rearrangement joins TRBV6-6 to TRBJ2-5, with D tentatively TRBD1 or TRBD2 (5 bases each). V was clipped by 0 bases and J by 2 bases, with 16 bases between them. The CDR3 contains 17 residues. Germline V gene lookup returns CDR1 MNHNY and CDR2 SVGAGI (reference sequence). CDR3 sequence reads: CASSYSVGVRLQETQYF. CDR3 DNA: TGTGCCAGCAGTTACTCCGTGGGGGTCAGACTTCAAGAGACCCAGTACTTC.